A single sample is the source of the 19 T cell receptor beta chains below, sequenced in a study of regulatory T cells in long-lasting Graves disease. Building the TCR beta libraries relied on iRepertoire HTBI primers, and CDR3 regions underwent Arm-PCR. In TCRdb, the multiplex PCR reads were re-called with MiXCR into one record per CDR3 protein. The sample carries about 430,000 distinct CDR3 sequences, around 23% recorded once. The time point denotes: persistent/refractory GD, antithyroid drugs over 5 years with positive TRAb. The TCR library was made from RNA that had been extracted from PBMCs in TRIzol. The sequencing used peripheral blood mononuclear cells (PBMCs), collected when the disease was refractory, from a patient treated with antithyroid drugs. These receptors originate from a female donor with Graves disease.

This clonotype was found a few times. J is TRBJ2-1 and V is TRBV28; 12 nucleotides agree with TRBD2. V shed 6 bases and J 4 bases; nucleotides not matched to a gene: 7. This CDR3 contains 16 residues. Germline lookup yields CDR1 MDHEN and CDR2 SYDVKM. The CDR3 sequence: CASSGRTSGMYNEQFF. The CDR3 coding sequence is TGTGCCAGCAGCGGCAGGACTAGCGGGATGTACAATGAGCAGTTCTTC. Together with reference TRBV28 and TRBJ2-1, the CDR3 gives the full variable domain: DVKVTQSSRYLVKRTGEKVFLECVQDMDHENMFWYRQDPGLGLRLIYFSYDVKMKEKGDIPEGYSVSREKKERFSLILESASTNQTSMYLCASSGRTSGMYNEQFFGPGTRLTVL.

This clonotype appeared many times. The chain has TRBV28 and TRBJ2-2, with no clear D. CDR1 and CDR2 from the germline V gene are MDHEN and SYDVKM. The V end was cut by 6 bases, the J end by 6 bases, with 8 bases between. This CDR3 contains 12 residues. The CDR3 DNA is TGTGCCAGCAGCCGACCCCCCGGGGAGCTGTTTTTT. Translating it yields CASSRPPGELFF.

This clonotype was seen many times. The gene calls are TRBV27 and TRBJ1-1; 7 bases fit TRBD1. Losses at the gene ends were 6 bases for V and 3 bases for J; bases not matched to a gene: 13. This CDR3 region has 16 residues. In germline, CDR1 is MNHEY, CDR2 SMNVEV (reference sequence). CDR3 protein: CASRPVGDRVDTEAFF. The DNA for the CDR3 is TGTGCCAGCAGACCCGTGGGCGACAGGGTAGACACTGAAGCTTTCTTT.

There are many counts of this clonotype. The rearrangement uses TRBV5-1 and TRBJ2-2; TRBD2 matches at 7 bases. The trim removed 2 bases at V and 0 bases at J, leaving 4 bases unmatched. The CDR3 is 16 amino acids. CDR1 and CDR2 (germline): SGHRS, YFSETQ. CDR3 sequence reads: CASSFTGRSNTGELFF. DNA of the CDR3: TGCGCCAGCAGCTTTACCGGGAGGTCGAACACCGGGGAGCTGTTTTTT.

This clonotype was seen a handful of times. The chain recombines TRBV7-2 with TRBJ2-7; 10 nucleotides match TRBD2. Unmatched junction bases numbered 10, after V lost 5 bases and J lost 0 bases. The CDR3 is 17 residues long. The germline CDR1 and CDR2 sequences are SGHTA and FQGNSA. The CDR3 sequence: CASSTGGLAVSSYEQYF. In nucleotides, the CDR3 is TGTGCCAGCAGCACTGGAGGACTAGCGGTTAGCTCCTACGAGCAGTACTTC.

This clonotype appeared many times. V gene TRBV12-3 or TRBV12-4 combines with J gene TRBJ2-7; the match to TRBD1 covers 10 bases. J lost 3 bases, V lost 6 bases, and 8 bases had no gene match. The CDR3 spans 15 residues. The CDR3 loop reads CASRIAGTGDYEQYF. The DNA of the CDR3 is TGTGCCAGCAGGATTGCCGGGACAGGGGACTACGAGCAGTACTTC.

This clonotype was observed a handful of times. The V call is TRBV19, the J call TRBJ2-1; unclear D gene. Germline-derived CDR1 and CDR2 are LNHDA and SQIVND (reference sequence). The CDR3 is 16 amino acids. With 3 bases removed from V and 0 bases from J, the gap between germline ends came to 12 bases. CDR3 amino acids: CASSMGLGSSYNEQFF. In nucleotides, the CDR3 is TGTGCCAGTAGTATGGGGTTAGGGTCCTCCTACAATGAGCAGTTCTTC.

The chain carries TRBV12-3 or TRBV12-4 and TRBJ2-1, with 7 bases fitting TRBD2. V lost 2 bases to trimming and J lost 5 bases; unmatched junction nucleotides: 6. The CDR3 length is 15 residues. The CDR3 here is CASSLSLAAHNEQFF. As DNA, the CDR3 is TGTGCCAGCAGTTTAAGCCTAGCGGCTCACAATGAGCAGTTCTTC.

The rearrangement uses TRBV2 and TRBJ1-4; D perhaps matches TRBD1 (5 bases). CDR3 size: 15 residues. Trimming took 4 bases from V and 4 from J, leaving 13 bases between them. Germline CDR1 reads SNHLY; CDR2 reads FYNNEI. The CDR3 region has the DNA TGTGCCAGCAGTGCCCGCCCGGGGGTTAATGAAAAACTGTTTTTT. It specifies CASSARPGVNEKLFF.

This clonotype has a count of ten or more. The chain is built from TRBV28 and TRBJ1-5; D might be TRBD1 (6 bases). The germline CDR1 and CDR2 sequences are MDHEN and SYDVKM. V was cut by 5 bases and J by 3 bases, with 14 bases left in between. This CDR3 has 15 residues. This chain's CDR3 is CASSGPGDNNQPQHF. CDR3 nucleotide sequence: TGTGCCAGCAGTGGGCCAGGGGACAACAATCAGCCCCAGCATTTT. Together with reference TRBV28 and TRBJ1-5, the CDR3 gives the full variable domain: DVKVTQSSRYLVKRTGEKVFLECVQDMDHENMFWYRQDPGLGLRLIYFSYDVKMKEKGDIPEGYSVSREKKERFSLILESASTNQTSMYLCASSGPGDNNQPQHFGDGTRLSIL.

This clonotype has at least ten counts. The CDR3 DNA reads as TGTGCCAGCAGTGATTTCCCATCTTGGCCCCAGCATTTT. Residues: CASSDFPSWPQHF. The V call is TRBV6-1, the J call TRBJ1-5; D remains ambiguous. The CDR3 length is 13 residues. V shed 3 bases and J shed 9 bases, with 12 bases lying between them. The germline gives CDR1 MNHNS, CDR2 SASEGT.

V and J are TRBV4-1 and TRBJ2-5; the D is unclear. Germline V lookup: CDR1 MGHRA, CDR2 YSYEKL. There are 13 residues in the CDR3. V was cut by 1 base and J by 11 bases, with 14 bases left in between. The CDR3 bases are TGCGCCAGCAGCCAAGTCGGATCTTTAGAGCAGTACTTC. It specifies CASSQVGSLEQYF.

The rearrangement uses TRBV20-1 and TRBJ2-3, with D possibly being TRBD2 (6 bases). V lost 3 bases to trimming and J lost 0 bases, with 16 bases between them. CDR1 and CDR2 (germline): DFQATT, SNEGSKA (reference sequence). The CDR3 is made up of 16 amino acids. The chain's CDR3 is CSARGPASVSTDTQYF. The CDR3 coding sequence is TGCAGTGCTAGGGGCCCAGCTAGCGTCAGCACAGATACGCAGTATTTT.

This clonotype came up many times. The chain uses TRBV9 and TRBJ2-5, with unresolved D. Germline lookup yields CDR1 SGDLS and CDR2 YYNGEE. V lost 3 bases to trimming and J lost 2 bases, with 8 bases between them. CDR3 length: 13 residues. The CDR3, as DNA: TGTGCCAGCAGCGCCGGTGGGCAAGAGACCCAGTACTTC. This gives the protein CASSAGGQETQYF.

This chain uses TRBV5-1 with TRBJ2-7, with 9 nucleotides matching TRBD1. J lost 1 base, V lost 3 bases, and 5 bases had no gene match. CDR1 SGHRS and CDR2 YFSETQ come from the germline V gene. The CDR3 consists of 15 residues. This CDR3 is CASSSGTGRSYEQYF. The CDR3 DNA sequence: TGCGCCAGCAGCTCCGGGACAGGGCGTTCCTACGAGCAGTACTTC.

In regard to this clonotype: A junction end diverges from the germline sequence, so it may reflect a read error. This sequence joins TRBV15 and TRBJ2-7; D perhaps matches TRBD1 (5 bases). Germline V gene lookup returns CDR1 LNHNV and CDR2 YYDKDF (reference sequence). The CDR3 is made up of 15 amino acids. The CDR3 DNA follows: TGTGCCGCCAGCAGAGATGGAACAGGCCTCCACGAGCAGTACTTC. This encodes CAASRDGTGLHEQYF. Full variable domain (rest looked up from reference TRBV15 and TRBJ2-7): DAMVIQNPRYQVTQFGKPVTLSCSQTLNHNVMYWYQQKSSQAPKLLFHYYDKDFNNEADTPDNFQSRRPNTSFCFLDIRSPGLGDTAMYLCAASRDGTGLHEQYFGPGTRLTVT.

This clonotype was detected ten times or more. The chain joins TRBV6-5 to TRBJ2-7; D may match TRBD1 or TRBD2 (6 bases each). Germline V gene lookup returns CDR1 MNHEY and CDR2 SVGAGI. The CDR3 runs to 15 residues. Trimming stripped 2 bases from V and 0 bases from J, with 11 bases between. CDR3 protein: CASSYGGDISYEQYF. DNA of the CDR3: TGTGCCAGCAGTTACGGAGGGGACATCTCCTACGAGCAGTACTTC.

This clonotype has ten or more counts. The genes are TRBV28 and TRBJ1-6; the match to TRBD1 covers 7 bases. The CDR3 totals 16 residues. The ends lost 8 bases at V and 4 bases at J; junction bases unmatched: 11. Germline CDR1 is MDHEN and CDR2 is SYDVKM. This chain's CDR3 is CASGTLRQGYNSPLHF. The CDR3 bases are TGTGCCAGCGGGACACTCCGACAGGGATATAATTCACCCCTCCACTTT. The full variable domain, its missing parts supplied by reference TRBV28 and TRBJ1-6, is DVKVTQSSRYLVKRTGEKVFLECVQDMDHENMFWYRQDPGLGLRLIYFSYDVKMKEKGDIPEGYSVSREKKERFSLILESASTNQTSMYLCASGTLRQGYNSPLHFGNGTRLTVT.

This clonotype was seen ten or more times. The chain uses TRBV25-1 and TRBJ1-2; 7 bases agree with TRBD1. The germline gives CDR1 MGHDK, CDR2 SYGVNS. V lost 5 bases and J lost 2; bases outside the gene matches: 8. CDR3 length equals 15 residues. CDR3 protein: CASSSGTARNYGYTF. The CDR3 DNA reads as TGTGCCAGCAGTTCAGGGACAGCACGCAACTATGGCTACACCTTC.